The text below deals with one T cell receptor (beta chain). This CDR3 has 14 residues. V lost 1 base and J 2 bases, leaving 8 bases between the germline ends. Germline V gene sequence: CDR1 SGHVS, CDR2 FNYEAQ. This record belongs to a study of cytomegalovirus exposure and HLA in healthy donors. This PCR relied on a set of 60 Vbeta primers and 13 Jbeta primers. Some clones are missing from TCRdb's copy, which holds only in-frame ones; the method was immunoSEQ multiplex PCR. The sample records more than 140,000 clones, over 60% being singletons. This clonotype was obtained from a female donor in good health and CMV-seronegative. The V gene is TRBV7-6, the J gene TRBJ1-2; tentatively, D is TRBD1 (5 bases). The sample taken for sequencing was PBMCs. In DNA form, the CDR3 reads TGTGCCAGCAGCTTAGACCCAGGGAACTATGGCTACACCTTC. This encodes CASSLDPGNYGYTF.